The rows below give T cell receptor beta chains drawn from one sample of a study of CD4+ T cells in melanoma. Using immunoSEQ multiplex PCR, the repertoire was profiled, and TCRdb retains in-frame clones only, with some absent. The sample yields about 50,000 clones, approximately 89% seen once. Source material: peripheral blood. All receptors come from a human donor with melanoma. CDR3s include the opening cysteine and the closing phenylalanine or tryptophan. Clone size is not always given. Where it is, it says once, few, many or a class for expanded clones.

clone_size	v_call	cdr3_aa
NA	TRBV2	CASSAGDNSPLHF
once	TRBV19	CASRSGASGGEETQYF
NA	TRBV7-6	CASSQAPGSNQPQHF
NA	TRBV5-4	CASSLPGERGKLFF
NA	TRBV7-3	CASSLLPQLAKNIQYF
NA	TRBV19	CASSMRISGGSYEQYF
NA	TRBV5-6	CASSLAKGQGNQPQHF
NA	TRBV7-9	CASSSGAGTEAFF
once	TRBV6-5	CASSSSGAAFF
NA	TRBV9	CASSSLGGGVYNSPLHF
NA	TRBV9	CASSGTYRGEQYF
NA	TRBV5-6	CASSAISGQSGELFF
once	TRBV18	CASSPQEFQETQYF
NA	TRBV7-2	CASSFWDRGNNEQFF
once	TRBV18	CASSPGGNSNQPQHF
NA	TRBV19	CASSRGTNTEAFF
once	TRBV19	CASRTSDATNEKLFF
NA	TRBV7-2	CASSSQGAYEQYF
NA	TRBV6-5	CASSYWDGNYEQYF
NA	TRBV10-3	CAISGGGTGLAETQYF
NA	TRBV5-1	CASSFGGSHSGNTIYF
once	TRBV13	CASSLVGRTSYNEQFF
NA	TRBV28	CASRFSGTYEQYF
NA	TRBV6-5	CASLASGFGNTIYF
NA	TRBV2	CASLRLAGGQETQYF
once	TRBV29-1	CSVGEGPRGTGELFF
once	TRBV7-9	CASSLDFWTGGLNYGYTF
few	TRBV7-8	CASSFMNTEAFF
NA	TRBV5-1	CASSLGFYNEQFF
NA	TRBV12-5	CASGLDDRSTEAFF
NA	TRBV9	CASSPGTGSTQPQHF
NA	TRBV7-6	CASSWGAHYNEQFF